The 27 T cell receptor beta chains reported below all come from one sample, sequenced in a study of T-cell memory formation after mild COVID-19. TCRdb ran MiXCR on the 5' RACE reads and lists one entry per CDR3 protein. The sample has around 50,000 distinct CDR3 sequences; 9% to 15% are singletons. The source material was PBMCs or a T cell subset sorted from them (not recorded which). These TCRs come from a man aged 18 to 30 who had mild COVID-19 (a few samples of this study predate the infection). Cell type and time point are not known.

V gene TRBV11-2 combines with J gene TRBJ2-7, with TRBD1 matching over 10 bases. The germline CDR1 and CDR2 sequences are SGHAT and FQNNGV. The CDR3 extends over 14 amino acids. Trimming at V came to 7 bases and at J to 3 bases, leaving 6 bases not matched to a gene. CDR3 in amino acids: CASTSGTGVYEQYV. For the CDR3, the DNA is TGTGCCAGCACTTCCGGGACAGGGGTCTACGAGCAGTACGTC.

V usage is TRBV18 and J usage is TRBJ2-3; no definite D call. The CDR3 spans 11 residues. CDR1 and CDR2 (germline): KGHSH, LQKENI. V lost 2 bases to trimming and J lost 8 bases, with 5 bases between them. The CDR3 DNA reads TGTGCCAGCTCACCAGAGCGTACGCAGTATTTT. Translated, it gives CASSPERTQYF.

The rearrangement uses TRBV6-1 and TRBJ1-2, with D perhaps matching TRBD1 (6 bases). The germline CDR1 and CDR2 sequences are MNHNS and SASEGT. CDR3 size: 12 residues. The ends were cut back, 6 bases at V and 6 bases at J, with 11 bases in the middle. Here the CDR3 reads CASREGGHGYTF. CDR3 nucleotide sequence: TGTGCCAGCAGAGAGGGGGGACATGGCTACACCTTC.

This chain links TRBV7-2 with TRBJ1-1; 8 positions agree with TRBD1. Looked up from germline, CDR1 is SGHTA and CDR2 is FQGNSA. V was clipped by 3 bases and J by 1 base; unmatched bases: 4. CDR3 length equals 15 residues. The CDR3 DNA reads TGTGCCAGCAGCTTCACAGGGGGAGAGAACACTGAAGCTTTCTTT. Translating it yields CASSFTGGENTEAFF.

This clonotype showed up many times. This rearrangement joins TRBV14 to TRBJ2-3, with TRBD2 identical over 10 bases. Germline V gene lookup returns CDR1 SGHDN and CDR2 FVKESK. V lost 2 bases to trimming and J lost 1 base; unmatched junction nucleotides: 6. The length of the CDR3 is 17 residues. CDR3 nucleotide sequence: TGTGCCAGCAGCCAATCCACCGGGACTAGCGGCACAGATACGCAGTATTTT. Residues: CASSQSTGTSGTDTQYF.

The genes are TRBV4-2 and TRBJ1-2; no definite D call. Germline V lookup: CDR1 LGHNA, CDR2 YNFKEQ. The CDR3 has 14 residues. Trimming removed 2 bases from V and 4 bases from J, with 11 bases in between. The CDR3 reads CASSQRTFPYGYTF. The CDR3, as DNA: TGTGCCAGCAGCCAACGGACCTTCCCCTATGGCTACACCTTC.

This clonotype has just a few counts. The rearrangement uses TRBV18 and TRBJ2-5; D gene uncertain. Germline values: CDR1 KGHSH, CDR2 LQKENI. Trimming stripped 2 bases from V and 2 bases from J, with 9 bases between. The CDR3 totals 14 residues. CDR3 in DNA: TGTGCCAGCTCACCAGGCAATCTACAAGAGACCCAGTACTTC. Translation: CASSPGNLQETQYF.

This chain uses TRBV6-2 or TRBV6-3 with TRBJ1-3, with D hard to call. There are 17 residues in the CDR3. Germline V gene lookup returns CDR1 MNHEY and CDR2 SVGEGT. V was pared by 2 bases and J by 0 bases, with 14 bases between. The CDR3 protein is CASSYGGPGSSGNTIYF. CDR3 nucleotide sequence: TGTGCCAGCAGTTACGGAGGGCCCGGATCCTCTGGAAACACCATATATTTT.

This clonotype has a handful of counts. The genes are TRBV20-1 and TRBJ1-1; TRBD1 might be the D (5 bases). The V end was cut by 0 bases, the J end by 5 bases, with 13 bases between. CDR1 and CDR2 (germline): DFQATT, SNEGSKA (reference sequence). CDR3 length: 14 amino acids. The CDR3 DNA is TGCAGTGCTAGAGATAGGAGGGGCCGGACTGAAGCTTTCTTT. Protein: CSARDRRGRTEAFF.

Only a few counts were recorded for this clonotype. J is TRBJ1-5 and V is TRBV6-6; D unclear. Deletions cut 4 bases from V and 1 base from J, with 11 bases between. Germline V gene data show CDR1 as MNHNY and CDR2 as SVGAGI (reference sequence). The CDR3 spans 15 residues. This CDR3 is CASSSAQSSNQPQHF. CDR3 bases: TGTGCCAGCAGTTCGGCCCAGAGCAGCAATCAGCCCCAGCATTTT.

The chain employs TRBV7-3 and TRBJ2-2; 9 positions agree with TRBD1. Germline CDR1 reads SGHTA; CDR2 reads FQGTGA. The J segment lost 3 bases and the V segment lost 3 bases, leaving 14 bases of the junction unmatched. The CDR3 has 19 amino acids. The DNA for the CDR3 is TGTGCCAGCAGCTTGTACCCCACTACAGGGGGCATTGACACCGGGGAGCTGTTTTTT. Its translation is CASSLYPTTGGIDTGELFF. Complete variable domain (other parts from reference TRBV7-3 and TRBJ2-2): GAGVSQTPSNKVTEKGKYVELRCDPISGHTALYWYRQSLGQGPEFLIYFQGTGAADDSGLPNDRFFAVRPEGSVSTLKIQRTERGDSAVYLCASSLYPTTGGIDTGELFFGEGSRLTVL.

The rearrangement joins TRBV30 to TRBJ2-3; 9 bases are shared with TRBD2. CDR1 and CDR2 from the germline V gene are GTSNPN and SVGIG (reference sequence). V was clipped by 0 bases and J by 0 bases; unmatched bases: 4. This CDR3 region has 16 residues. CDR3 DNA sequence: TGTGCCTGGAGTGTGTGGGCGGGGGGGAGCACAGATACGCAGTATTTT. Protein product: CAWSVWAGGSTDTQYF.

The chain employs TRBV5-1 and TRBJ2-5; D is uncertain. Germline V gene sequence: CDR1 SGHRS, CDR2 YFSETQ. V was clipped by 0 bases and J by 3 bases, with 9 bases between them. CDR3 size: 14 residues. The CDR3 is CASSLVQREETQYF. The CDR3 DNA follows: TGCGCCAGCAGCTTGGTCCAGAGAGAAGAGACCCAGTACTTC.

This clonotype was counted many times. This sequence joins TRBV7-7 and TRBJ2-1, with 13 bases fitting TRBD2. This CDR3 has 16 residues. From germline, CDR1 is SSHAT and CDR2 FNYEAQ (reference sequence). The trim removed 5 bases at V and 7 bases at J, leaving 8 bases unmatched. CDR3 nucleotides: TGTGCCAGCAGCGCGGTACTAGCGGGGGGGCCGAATGAGCAGTTCTTC. Its translation is CASSAVLAGGPNEQFF.

This clonotype has just a few counts. The chain couples TRBV27 to TRBJ1-4, with 7 positions matching TRBD1. Per germline, CDR1 MNHEY and CDR2 SMNVEV (reference sequence). J gave up 8 bases and V 2 bases, and 14 bases lay outside the gene matches. The CDR3 consists of 17 residues. Here the CDR3 DNA reads TGTGCCAGCAGTTTAGCTCATCCCACAGGGGTCGGAGAAAAACTGTTTTTT. Protein sequence: CASSLAHPTGVGEKLFF.

There are a few counts of this clonotype. The chain combines TRBV20-1 with TRBJ2-1; D might be TRBD1 (8 bases). Trimming removed 4 bases at V and 9 bases at J, with 19 bases between. The CDR3 covers 14 residues. Germline CDR1 reads DFQATT; CDR2 reads SNEGSKA (reference sequence). The CDR3 DNA sequence: TGCAGTGCTAACCCGACAGGGGCGGGGGCTGAGCAGTTCTTC. Translating gives CSANPTGAGAEQFF.

The rearrangement uses TRBV6-2 or TRBV6-3 and TRBJ1-1; D is undetermined. The germline CDR1 and CDR2 sequences are MNHEY and SVGEGT. The CDR3 is 12 amino acids. V was shortened by 6 bases and J by 5 bases, with 10 bases between the two germline ends. The CDR3 loop is CASSSGYTEAFF. In DNA form, the CDR3 reads TGTGCCAGCAGCTCCGGGTATACTGAAGCTTTCTTT.

The CDR3 spells CASSLNLRDEQYV. The CDR3 DNA follows: TGTGCCAGCAGCTTAAACCTCCGAGACGAGCAGTACGTC. The gene calls are TRBV7-2 and TRBJ2-7; D is undetermined. CDR1 and CDR2 from the germline V gene are SGHTA and FQGNSA. Deletions cut 2 bases from V and 5 bases from J, with 10 bases between. The CDR3 is 13 amino acids.

J is TRBJ2-5 and V is TRBV5-1; possible D gene TRBD1, 7 bases. This CDR3 contains 14 residues. Germline values: CDR1 SGHRS, CDR2 YFSETQ. V gave up 0 bases and J gave up 5 bases, with 11 bases separating them. CDR3 coding DNA: TGCGCCAGCAGCTTGGGGGACAGCGGGGAGACCCAGTACTTC. Translated: CASSLGDSGETQYF.

The genes are TRBV20-1 and TRBJ2-7, with 8 bases matching TRBD1. The ends lost 5 bases at V and 3 bases at J; junction bases unmatched: 3. The CDR3 sequence is 12 residues long. CDR1 is DFQATT, CDR2 SNEGSKA, per germline (reference sequence). In nucleotides, the CDR3 is TGCAGTGCTGAGGGACAGGTCTACGAGCAGTACTTC. Residues: CSAEGQVYEQYF.

The sample holds many counts of this clonotype. V is TRBV4-3 and J is TRBJ2-3; 10 bases are shared with TRBD2. V lost 4 bases to trimming and J lost 5 bases; unmatched junction nucleotides: 15. The CDR3 contains 18 residues. Germline assignment: CDR1 LGHNA and CDR2 YSLEER. CDR3 region: CASSRIYKSGGAKDTQYF. DNA for the CDR3: TGCGCCAGCAGCCGAATATATAAAAGCGGGGGGGCTAAAGATACGCAGTATTTT.

The chain has TRBV11-2 and TRBJ2-7; 7 nucleotides match TRBD1. V shed 5 bases and J 2 bases; nucleotides not matched to a gene: 9. CDR1 is SGHAT and CDR2 is FQNNGV in the germline V gene. The CDR3 is made up of 15 amino acids. The CDR3 protein is CASSARPGGTYEQYF. CDR3 coding DNA: TGTGCCAGCAGCGCAAGGCCAGGGGGAACCTACGAGCAGTACTTC.

Many counts were recorded for this clonotype. The rearrangement uses TRBV7-2 and TRBJ2-2; no clear D. V dropped 1 base and J dropped 6 bases, with 9 bases sitting between them. Germline CDR1 and CDR2: SGHTA and FQGNSA. The length of the CDR3 is 14 residues. The CDR3, as DNA: TGTGCCAGCAGCTTAGATATGGTAGCCGGGGAGCTGTTTTTT. Translating gives CASSLDMVAGELFF.

This clonotype occurred a few times. CDR3 in DNA: TGCAGCGTTGCTCAGGGGTTGCGAGAGACCCAGTACTTC. Translated: CSVAQGLRETQYF. The V call is TRBV29-1, the J call TRBJ2-5; tentative D call: TRBD1 (6 bases). CDR3 length: 13 amino acids. V lost 4 bases to trimming and J lost 4 bases, with 13 bases between them. Per the germline V gene, CDR1 is SQVTM and CDR2 is ANQGSEA.

This clonotype was seen repeatedly, ten times or more. V and J are TRBV10-3 and TRBJ2-2; D uncertain. Germline lookup yields CDR1 ENHRY and CDR2 SYGVKD. Trimming shortened V by 4 bases and J by 1 base, and 7 bases separated the two germline ends. CDR3 length: 14 residues. CDR3 region: CAISGLGNTGELFF. The CDR3 DNA reads TGTGCCATCAGTGGCTTGGGGAACACCGGGGAGCTGTTTTTT.

Many counts were recorded for this clonotype. The chain is built from TRBV11-2 and TRBJ2-5, with TRBD2 identical over 16 bases. Germline V gene lookup returns CDR1 SGHAT and CDR2 FQNNGV. The CDR3 has 16 residues. V lost 5 bases and J lost 5; bases outside the gene matches: 5. Written as DNA, the CDR3 is TGTGCCAGCAGCGGGACTAGCGGGGGGGCCCGGGAGACCCAGTACTTC. This translates into CASSGTSGGARETQYF.

The chain links TRBV7-2 to TRBJ1-4; D is possibly TRBD1 (5 bases). The CDR3 contains 15 residues. V was pared by 1 base and J by 7 bases, with 13 bases between. In germline, CDR1 is SGHTA, CDR2 FQGNSA. CDR3 residues: CASSLVPGRIEKLFF. The CDR3 nucleotides read TGTGCCAGCAGCTTAGTTCCAGGGAGAATTGAAAAACTGTTTTTT.